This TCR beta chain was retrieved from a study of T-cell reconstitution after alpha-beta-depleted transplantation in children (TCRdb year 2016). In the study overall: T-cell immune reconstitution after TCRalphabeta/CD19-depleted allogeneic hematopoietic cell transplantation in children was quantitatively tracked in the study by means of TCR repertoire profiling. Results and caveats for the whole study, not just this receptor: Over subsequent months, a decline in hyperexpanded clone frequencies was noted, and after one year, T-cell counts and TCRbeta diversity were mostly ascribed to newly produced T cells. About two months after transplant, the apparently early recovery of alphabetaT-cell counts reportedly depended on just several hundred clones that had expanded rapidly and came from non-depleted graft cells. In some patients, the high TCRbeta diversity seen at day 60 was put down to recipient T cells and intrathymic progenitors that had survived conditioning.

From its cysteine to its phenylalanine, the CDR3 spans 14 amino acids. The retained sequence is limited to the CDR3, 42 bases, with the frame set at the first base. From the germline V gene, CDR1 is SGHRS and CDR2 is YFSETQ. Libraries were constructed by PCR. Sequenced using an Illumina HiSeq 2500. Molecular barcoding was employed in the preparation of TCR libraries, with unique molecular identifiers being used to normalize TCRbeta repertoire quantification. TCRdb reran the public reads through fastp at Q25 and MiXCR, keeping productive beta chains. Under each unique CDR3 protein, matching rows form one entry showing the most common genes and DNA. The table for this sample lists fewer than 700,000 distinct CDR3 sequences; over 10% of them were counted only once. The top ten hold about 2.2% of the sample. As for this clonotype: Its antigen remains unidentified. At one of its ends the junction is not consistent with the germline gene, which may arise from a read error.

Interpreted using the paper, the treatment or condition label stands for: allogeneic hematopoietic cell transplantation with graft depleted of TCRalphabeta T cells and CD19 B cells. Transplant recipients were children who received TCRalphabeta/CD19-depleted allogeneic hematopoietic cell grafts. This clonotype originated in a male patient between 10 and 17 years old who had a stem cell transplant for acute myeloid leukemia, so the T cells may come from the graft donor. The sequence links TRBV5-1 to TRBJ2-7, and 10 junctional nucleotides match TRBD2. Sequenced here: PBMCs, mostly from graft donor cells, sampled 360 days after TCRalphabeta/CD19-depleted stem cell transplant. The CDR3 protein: CASSLSGRAYEQCF. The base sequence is TGCGCCAGCAGCCTCAGCGGGAGGGCCTACGAGCAGTGCTTC.